The present T cell receptor (beta chain) was sequenced within a study of PD-1 blockade in classical Hodgkin lymphoma. The table came from immunoSEQ multiplex PCR; TCRdb's copy has only in-frame clones and leaves some out. The sample lists fewer than 20,000 clones, roughly 84% occurring once. Exposure to brentuximab vedotin varied, and each patient had relapsed following autologous stem cell transplantation. Concerning this clone itself: What it binds is unknown.

The CDR3 sequence is 15 residues long. Germline V CDR1 and CDR2: SEHNR, FQNEAQ (reference sequence). With 6 bases clipped from V and 9 bases from J, the junction kept 13 bases outside the gene matches. Study-level findings and limits: Possibly reflecting disease activity or prior therapy, repertoire differences have causes that remain undefined. Reports indicated that newly diagnosed patients had lower baseline TCR diversity than healthy donors did. TCR diversity rose significantly by C4D1 in CD4+ but not CD8+ cells.

The material sequenced was peripheral blood mononuclear cells (PBMCs), taken before the second cycle of nivolumab. The chain has TRBV7-9 and TRBJ2-1; 8 nucleotides match TRBD2. The sequence came from a human donor with classical Hodgkin lymphoma. The CDR3 protein is CASSLREAGGSEQFF. The CDR3 bases are TGTGCCAGCAGTCTCCGGGAGGCGGGAGGAAGTGAGCAGTTCTTC.